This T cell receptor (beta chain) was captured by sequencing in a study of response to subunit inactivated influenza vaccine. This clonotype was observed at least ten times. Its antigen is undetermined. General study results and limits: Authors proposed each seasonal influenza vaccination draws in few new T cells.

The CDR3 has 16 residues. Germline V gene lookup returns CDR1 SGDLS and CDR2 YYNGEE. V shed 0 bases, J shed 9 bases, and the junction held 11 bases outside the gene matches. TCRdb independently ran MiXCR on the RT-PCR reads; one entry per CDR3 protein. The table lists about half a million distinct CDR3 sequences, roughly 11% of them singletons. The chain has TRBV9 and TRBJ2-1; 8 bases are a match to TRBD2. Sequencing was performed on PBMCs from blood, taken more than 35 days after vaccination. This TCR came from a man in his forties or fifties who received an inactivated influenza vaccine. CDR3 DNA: TGTGCCAGCAGCGTAGCTACCGGGACTAGTTGGGGTGAGCAGTTCTTC. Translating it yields CASSVATGTSWGEQFF.